This T cell receptor beta chain originates from a study of blood T cell repertoires in COVID-19. Study context: Collection of acute and convalescent COVID-19 samples took place in the United States, Italy and Spain. From T cells, B-cell-depleted T cells, or PBMCs came the material, which was cDNA or gDNA.

V was clipped by 3 bases and J by 0 bases; unmatched bases: 4. The CDR3 totals 15 residues. Germline V gene data show CDR1 as SGHTA and CDR2 as FQGNSA. Original processing notes: Amplification from reference gene primers served as the basis for estimated nucleated cell counts. Only in-frame clones appear in the TCRdb table, and some are missing; sequencing was by immunoSEQ multiplex PCR. V and J calls and clone size are as listed in that table; D and trimming were resolved from the DNA. Of 150,000 to 200,000 clones listed, 80% to 90% are singletons. Sequencing was carried out using peripheral blood. This TCR came from a young man who had recovered from COVID-19. This chain joins TRBV7-2 and TRBJ2-7, with 8 positions matching TRBD1. CDR3 residues: CASSLSGTGSYEQYF. CDR3 sequence (DNA): TGTGCCAGCAGCTTGTCCGGGACAGGCTCCTACGAGCAGTACTTC. The full variable domain, rest sourced from reference TRBV7-2 and TRBJ2-7, is GAGVSQSPSNKVTEKGKDVELRCDPISGHTALYWYRQSLGQGLEFLIYFQGNSAPDKSGLPSDRFSAERTGGSVSTLTIQRTQQEDSAVYLCASSLSGTGSYEQYFGPGTRLTVT.